This T cell receptor (beta chain) was sequenced during a study of T cells in tuberculosis. The CDR3 sequence is 15 residues long. V shed 5 bases, J shed 0 bases, and the junction held 3 bases outside the gene matches. Germline V gene lookup returns CDR1 LNHDA and CDR2 SQIVND (reference sequence). The time point denotes: new active TB diagnosis, blood taken before or within 7 days of starting treatment. Here immunoSEQ multiplex PCR was the method, and the copy in TCRdb shows in-frame clones only, minus some. The repertoire holds roughly 34,000 clones, roughly 87% seen once, with roughly 5.7% in the top ten.

This receptor was taken from an adult with tuberculosis. Sequenced material: PBMCs, taken at tuberculosis diagnosis. The chain is built from TRBV19 and TRBJ2-2; 7 bases fit TRBD2. CDR3 in DNA: TGTGCCAGTAGTGTAGGGACTACGAACACCGGGGAGCTGTTTTTT. This sequence encodes CASSVGTTNTGELFF.